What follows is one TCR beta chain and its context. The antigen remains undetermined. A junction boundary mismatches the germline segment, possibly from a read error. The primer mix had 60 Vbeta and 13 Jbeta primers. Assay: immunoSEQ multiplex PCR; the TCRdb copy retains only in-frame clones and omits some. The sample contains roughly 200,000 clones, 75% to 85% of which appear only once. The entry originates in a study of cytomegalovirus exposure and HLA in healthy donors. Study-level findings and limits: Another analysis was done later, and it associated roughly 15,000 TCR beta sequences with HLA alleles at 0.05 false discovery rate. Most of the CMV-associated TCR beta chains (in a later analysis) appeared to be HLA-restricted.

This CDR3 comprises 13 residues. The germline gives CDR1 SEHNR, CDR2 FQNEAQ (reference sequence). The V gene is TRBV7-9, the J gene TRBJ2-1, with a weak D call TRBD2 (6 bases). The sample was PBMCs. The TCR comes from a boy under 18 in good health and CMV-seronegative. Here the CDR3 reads CSSSGRLVVEQFF. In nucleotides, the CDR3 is TGTTCCAGCAGCGGTCGACTAGTCGTTGAGCAGTTCTTC.